The 12 T cell receptor beta chains below were found in one sample sequenced in a study of cytotoxic CD8 clonotypes in ibrutinib-treated CLL. TCRdb's table, derived via immunoSEQ multiplex PCR, lists solely in-frame clones and lacks some. The table has fewer than 100,000 clones, 79% seen once. The sample in question was PBMCs, obtained after 12 months of ibrutinib treatment. The receptor source for this set is a human donor with chronic lymphocytic leukemia.

This clone turned up a few times. The chain joins TRBV5-4 to TRBJ2-2; unclear D gene. V dropped 3 bases and J dropped 3 bases, with 0 bases sitting between them. Germline-derived CDR1 and CDR2 are SGHNT and YYREEE (reference sequence). This CDR3 is built from 11 residues. In DNA, the CDR3 is TGTGCCAGCAGCTACACCGGGGAGCTGTTTTTT. Translated, it gives CASSYTGELFF.

This clone came up a few times. The rearrangement uses TRBV7-9 and TRBJ1-1; D not certain. Germline CDR1 SEHNR, CDR2 FQNEAQ (reference sequence). The CDR3 has 11 residues. V shed 6 bases and J shed 1 base, with 3 bases lying between them. This CDR3 is CASSRNTEAFF. CDR3 bases: TGTGCCAGCAGTCGGAACACTGAAGCTTTCTTT. The complete variable domain, with remaining parts taken from reference TRBV7-9 and TRBJ1-1, reads DTGVSQNPRHKITKRGQNVTFRCDPISEHNRLYWYRQTLGQGPEFLTYFQNEAQLEKSRLLSDRFSAERPKGSFSTLEIQRTEQGDSAMYLCASSRNTEAFFGQGTRLTVV.

The chain combines TRBV18 with TRBJ1-1, with 9 bases that match TRBD1. Germline CDR1 is KGHSH and CDR2 is LQKENI. J lost 1 base, V lost 3 bases, and 3 bases had no gene match. There are 15 residues in the CDR3. This CDR3 is CASSPWGQGNTEAFF. For the CDR3, the DNA is TGTGCCAGCTCACCCTGGGGACAGGGGAACACTGAAGCTTTCTTT.

This clone was recorded a few times. The chain combines TRBV12-5 with TRBJ1-1; D is ambiguous. Trimming left V 1 base short and J 4 bases short, with 13 bases between. Germline V gene lookup returns CDR1 LGHNT and CDR2 FRNRAP. The CDR3 has 15 amino acids. In DNA form, the CDR3 reads TGTGCTAGTGGTTTGGCGACAACCGCAGCCACTGAAGCTTTCTTT. Protein: CASGLATTAATEAFF.

This sequence joins TRBV6-5 and TRBJ1-1; no clear D. The CDR3 spans 14 residues. The V and J ends lost 0 bases and 1 base respectively, with 6 bases between them. The germline V gene has CDR1 MNHEY and CDR2 SVGAGI. The CDR3 is CASSYSMENTEAFF. CDR3 DNA sequence: TGTGCCAGCAGTTACTCGATGGAGAACACTGAAGCTTTCTTT.

This clone was detected only a few times. The chain couples TRBV18 to TRBJ2-7; 9 nucleotides agree with TRBD2. The CDR3 runs 15 residues. J was trimmed by 5 bases and V by 3 bases; bases with no gene match: 8. Germline V gives CDR1 KGHSH, CDR2 LQKENI. As DNA, the CDR3 is TGTGCCAGCTCACCCGGTCGGACTAGCGACGACGAGCAGTACTTC. Protein product: CASSPGRTSDDEQYF.

V usage is TRBV27 and J usage is TRBJ1-3, with D tentatively TRBD1 (5 bases). V was cut by 6 bases and J by 0 bases, with 12 bases left in between. CDR1 and CDR2 (germline): MNHEY, SMNVEV (reference sequence). This CDR3 has 15 residues. The CDR3 spells CASSPLGDSGNTIYF. In nucleotides, the CDR3 is TGTGCCAGCAGCCCTCTGGGGGACTCTGGAAACACCATATATTTT.

The chain uses TRBV7-8 and TRBJ2-7, with D hard to call. This CDR3 comprises 14 residues. Between the trimmed V and J ends, which lost 5 bases and 4 bases, there was a span of 15 bases. Germline CDR1 reads SGHVS; CDR2 reads FQNEAQ. The CDR3, as DNA: TGTGCCAGCAGCCCCCCCGGTGGGGTGTACGAGCAGTACTTC. Translation: CASSPPGGVYEQYF. Based on the CDR3 plus reference TRBV7-8 and TRBJ2-7, the full variable domain is GAGVSQSPRYKVAKRGQDVALRCDPISGHVSLFWYQQALGQGPEFLTYFQNEAQLDKSGLPSDRFFAERPEGSVSTLKIQRTQQEDSAVYLCASSPPGGVYEQYFGPGTRLTVT.

V is TRBV10-3 and J is TRBJ1-1; no firm D call. V gave up 2 bases and J gave up 2 bases, with 3 bases separating them. Germline values: CDR1 ENHRY, CDR2 SYGVKD. The CDR3 totals 12 residues. This CDR3 is CAISEQNTEAFF. The CDR3 DNA is TGTGCCATCAGTGAGCAAAACACTGAAGCTTTCTTT.

V and J are TRBV6-6 and TRBJ2-7, with TRBD2 as a possible D gene (7 bases). The CDR3 is made up of 16 amino acids. Germline values: CDR1 MNHNY, CDR2 SVGAGI (reference sequence). V was trimmed by 7 bases and J by 0 bases, leaving 19 bases between them. The CDR3 loop is CASNLGGAQASYEQYF. The CDR3, as DNA: TGTGCCAGCAACCTGGGGGGGGCCCAGGCCTCCTACGAGCAGTACTTC.

Note on this clone: Its ends do not fully match the called genes, so a read error is possible. The chain links TRBV7-3 to TRBJ2-7; D may be TRBD2 (6 bases). Germline V gene sequence: CDR1 SGHTA, CDR2 FQGTGA. The CDR3 has 14 residues. The CDR3 nucleotides read TGTGCCAGCAGCCCGCGGGGTCCCTCCTCCGAGCAGTACTTC. Residues: CASSPRGPSSEQYF.

This clone appeared a few times. The chain recombines TRBV15 with TRBJ2-5; TRBD2 matches at 7 bases. CDR1 and CDR2 (germline): LNHNV, YYDKDF (reference sequence). The J segment lost 7 bases and the V segment lost 8 bases, leaving 7 bases of the junction unmatched. The CDR3 consists of 12 residues. The CDR3 nucleotides read TGTGCCACCGGGAGGGACTCTACGACCCAGTACTTC. Amino acid sequence: CATGRDSTTQYF. The entire variable domain, with the rest obtained from reference TRBV15 and TRBJ2-5, is as follows: DAMVIQNPRYQVTQFGKPVTLSCSQTLNHNVMYWYQQKSSQAPKLLFHYYDKDFNNEADTPDNFQSRRPNTSFCFLDIRSPGLGDTAMYLCATGRDSTTQYFGPGTRLLVL.